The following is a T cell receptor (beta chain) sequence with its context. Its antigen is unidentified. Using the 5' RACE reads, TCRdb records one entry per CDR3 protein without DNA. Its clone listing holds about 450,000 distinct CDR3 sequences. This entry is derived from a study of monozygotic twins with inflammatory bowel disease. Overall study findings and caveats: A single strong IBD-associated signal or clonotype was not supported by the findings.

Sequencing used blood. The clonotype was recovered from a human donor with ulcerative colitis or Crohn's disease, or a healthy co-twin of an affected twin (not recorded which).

CDR3 sequence: CASSYLVGPLPYEQYF. The genes are TRBV6-5 and TRBJ2-7; TCRdb indicates TRBD2, and absent DNA this call remains unverified. Germline loops: CDR1 MNHEY, CDR2 SVGAGI. The CDR3 sequence is 16 residues long.